This TCR beta chain was documented in a study of cytomegalovirus exposure and HLA in healthy donors. Broader study findings: HLA alleles showed associations with 15,000 to 20,000 TCR beta sequences in a later analysis, at a 0.05 false discovery rate. From TCR beta sequences, most subjects' HLA-A and HLA-B alleles were reportedly predicted accurately. Follow-up analysis later connected one missense variant in DCLRE1C with trimming of TCR beta V- and J-genes.

On this clone itself: The antigen remains undetermined.

60 Vbeta and 13 Jbeta primers were used in PCR. Using immunoSEQ multiplex PCR, the repertoire was profiled, and TCRdb retains in-frame clones only, with some absent. The sample shows about 160,000 clones, 65% to 85% of them seen only once. The germline V gene encodes CDR1 SEHNR and CDR2 FQNEAQ (reference sequence). The CDR3 has 15 amino acids. The specimen was PBMCs. The rearrangement links TRBV7-9 to TRBJ2-5; 8 nucleotides align to TRBD1. The end of the DNA fits TRBJ2-7 better, so the J call may be wrong. This receptor was obtained from a male donor in good health and CMV-seropositive. This CDR3 reads CASSPGRDRTDEQYF. The CDR3 coding sequence is TGTGCCAGCAGCCCGGGGCGGGACAGGACCGACGAGCAGTACTTC.